The 29 T cell receptor beta chains given below trace back to one sample, sequenced in a study of glioma-infiltrating T cells after dendritic cell vaccination. Sequencing used immunoSEQ multiplex PCR; TCRdb keeps in-frame clones, though not all of them. The table has fewer than 35,000 clones, 90% seen once; the top ten hold 2.2%. Material: blood, obtained before dendritic cell vaccination. The receptors were gathered from a human donor with glioblastoma.

This chain joins TRBV11-1 and TRBJ1-2, with TRBD1 matching 10 bases. The CDR3 has 15 residues. The junction had 7 bases not matched to a gene; V was cut back by 5 bases and J by 4 bases. Germline V lookup: CDR1 SGHAT, CDR2 FQDESV (reference sequence). The CDR3 DNA reads as TGTGCCAGCAGCCGTGGGACAGGGGCCCTCTATGGCTACACCTTC. Translating gives CASSRGTGALYGYTF.

J is TRBJ2-3 and V is TRBV5-1; TRBD2 might be the D (5 bases). Trimming stripped 5 bases from V and 4 bases from J, with 11 bases between. Germline CDR1 SGHRS, CDR2 YFSETQ. The CDR3 is 13 amino acids. CDR3 nucleotides: TGCGCCAGCAGTCTTCCCGGGGCAGATACGCAGTATTTT. Its protein is CASSLPGADTQYF.

The genes are TRBV4-1 and TRBJ2-7; D possibly corresponds to TRBD1 (6 bases). CDR3 length: 15 residues. Trimming removed 2 bases from V and 3 bases from J, with 14 bases in between. Germline CDR1 reads MGHRA; CDR2 reads YSYEKL. CDR3 nucleotides: TGCGCCAGCAGCCAATACAGCCAGGGGTACTACGAGCAGTACTTC. Translating it yields CASSQYSQGYYEQYF.

The V gene is TRBV7-4, the J gene TRBJ2-1; 9 nucleotides line up with TRBD2. Per the germline V gene, CDR1 is SGHVT and CDR2 is SQSDAQ. With V trimmed by 10 bases and J by 6 bases, 13 bases remained unmatched. CDR3 length: 15 residues. In DNA, the CDR3 is TGTGCCAAGCATCGACAAAGCGGGGGGAGCAATGAGCAGTTCTTC. Translating it yields CAKHRQSGGSNEQFF.

This chain uses TRBV6-5 with TRBJ1-1; 9 bases agree with TRBD1. V dropped 5 bases and J dropped 7; count of bases not matched to a gene: 8. CDR1 is MNHEY, CDR2 SVGAGI, per germline. The CDR3 extends over 14 amino acids. CDR3 coding DNA: TGTGCCAGCAGTCCCGACAGGGGGTCCAGTGAAGCTTTCTTT. This codes for CASSPDRGSSEAFF.

V is TRBV2 and J is TRBJ1-1, with a weak D call TRBD1 (6 bases). Trimming left V 7 bases short and J 2 bases short, with 14 bases between. CDR3 length: 14 amino acids. Germline lookup yields CDR1 SNHLY and CDR2 FYNNEI. The CDR3 loop reads CASIGLQGNTEAFF. DNA of the CDR3: TGTGCCAGCATTGGCCTACAGGGAAACACTGAAGCTTTCTTT.

V gene TRBV7-8 combines with J gene TRBJ2-5; no definite D call. Germline values: CDR1 SGHVS, CDR2 FQNEAQ. This CDR3 has 14 amino acids. Trimming pared 1 base from V and 5 bases from J, leaving 11 bases between. The CDR3 loop reads CASSLVPAGETQYF. The CDR3, as DNA: TGTGCCAGCAGCTTAGTCCCCGCCGGGGAGACCCAGTACTTC.

This sequence joins TRBV5-1 and TRBJ2-5; the match to TRBD1 covers 7 bases. This CDR3 comprises 14 residues. The V gene's germline CDR1 is SGHRS and CDR2 YFSETQ. V lost 4 bases and J lost 5; bases outside the gene matches: 8. CDR3 coding DNA: TGCGCCAGCAGCGGATCGACAGGGCGGGAGACCCAGTACTTC. Residues: CASSGSTGRETQYF.

J is TRBJ1-1 and V is TRBV9; TRBD1 aligns across 10 bases. This CDR3 spans 15 amino acids. Germline V gives CDR1 SGDLS, CDR2 YYNGEE. Trimming at V came to 4 bases and at J to 3 bases, leaving 6 bases not matched to a gene. The CDR3 here is CASSPTGGMDTEAFF. The CDR3 DNA sequence: TGTGCCAGCAGCCCGACAGGGGGCATGGACACTGAAGCTTTCTTT.

The rearrangement joins TRBV5-4 to TRBJ2-3; possibly TRBD1 for D (5 bases). This CDR3 spans 14 amino acids. Germline values: CDR1 SGHNT, CDR2 YYREEE (reference sequence). V was trimmed by 4 bases and J by 0 bases, leaving 9 bases between them. CDR3 in amino acids: CASSRQYSTDTQYF. The CDR3 DNA sequence: TGTGCCAGCAGCCGACAGTACAGCACAGATACGCAGTATTTT.

This chain uses TRBV4-1 with TRBJ2-5; TRBD2 matches 9 bases. With V trimmed by 1 base and J by 1 base, 16 bases remained unmatched. CDR1 and CDR2 (germline): MGHRA, YSYEKL. This CDR3 is 20 amino acids long. The CDR3 sequence is CASSQVWGAGGLLPQETQYF. The CDR3 DNA follows: TGCGCCAGCAGCCAAGTCTGGGGAGCGGGGGGTCTTCTCCCCCAAGAGACCCAGTACTTC.

The J gene is TRBJ2-2, the V gene TRBV19; 7 bases align to TRBD2. This CDR3 has 14 residues. CDR1 LNHDA and CDR2 SQIVND come from the germline V gene (reference sequence). After removal of 3 bases from V and 6 bases from J, the junction contained 4 bases not matched to a gene. CDR3 residues: CASSIGGVAGELFF. CDR3 DNA: TGTGCCAGTAGTATTGGGGGGGTAGCCGGGGAGCTGTTTTTT.

V and J are TRBV5-1 and TRBJ1-2; D is ambiguous. The germline CDR1 and CDR2 sequences are SGHRS and YFSETQ. The length of the CDR3 is 11 residues. The V and J ends lost 7 bases and 4 bases respectively, with 8 bases between them. The CDR3 here is CASGGSYGYTF. DNA of the CDR3: TGCGCCAGCGGCGGAAGCTATGGCTACACCTTC. The whole variable domain, filled in from reference TRBV5-1 and TRBJ1-2, reads KAGVTQTPRYLIKTRGQQVTLSCSPISGHRSVSWYQQTPGQGLQFLFEYFSETQRNKGNFPGRFSGRQFSNSRSEMNVSTLELGDSALYLCASGGSYGYTFGSGTRLTVV.

V and J are TRBV7-9 and TRBJ2-5; D is possibly TRBD2 (5 bases). This CDR3 spans 12 amino acids. Trimming cost V 2 bases and J 7 bases, with 8 bases left between them. Germline CDR1 and CDR2: SEHNR and FQNEAQ (reference sequence). CDR3 sequence: CASSLSGGTQYF. CDR3 in DNA: TGTGCCAGCAGCTTAAGCGGTGGGACCCAGTACTTC.

About this clone: Within the sample, other DNA sequences also encode this same CDR3. This chain joins TRBV7-9 and TRBJ1-2; 9 bases fit TRBD1. The CDR3 runs 16 residues. Per the germline V gene, CDR1 is SEHNR and CDR2 is FQNEAQ (reference sequence). V trimming: 3 bases; J trimming: 6 bases; junction bases outside the gene matches: 11. This CDR3 reads CASSFPGQGAVHGYTF. The CDR3 DNA reads as TGTGCCAGCAGCTTCCCGGGACAGGGAGCGGTCCATGGCTACACCTTC.

This clone was observed a handful of times. The V and J genes are TRBV5-1 and TRBJ1-1; 8 bases match TRBD1. The CDR3 extends over 15 amino acids. Losses at the gene ends were 5 bases for V and 4 bases for J; bases not matched to a gene: 10. Germline loops: CDR1 SGHRS, CDR2 YFSETQ. CDR3 DNA: TGCGCCAGCAGGGGGGGGGCAGGGGGCGTCACTGAAGCTTTCTTT. It specifies CASRGGAGGVTEAFF.

The V gene is TRBV7-9, the J gene TRBJ2-2, with 8 nucleotides matching TRBD2. J was trimmed by 5 bases and V by 7 bases; bases with no gene match: 3. From germline, CDR1 is SEHNR and CDR2 FQNEAQ (reference sequence). This CDR3 contains 13 residues. CDR3 protein: CASTSGGTGELFF. DNA of the CDR3: TGTGCCAGCACCTCGGGGGGGACCGGGGAGCTGTTTTTT. The full variable domain, rest sourced from reference TRBV7-9 and TRBJ2-2, is DTGVSQNPRHKITKRGQNVTFRCDPISEHNRLYWYRQTLGQGPEFLTYFQNEAQLEKSRLLSDRFSAERPKGSFSTLEIQRTEQGDSAMYLCASTSGGTGELFFGEGSRLTVL.

The chain uses TRBV7-2 and TRBJ2-7, with 7 bases identical to TRBD1. The CDR3 has 16 amino acids. V lost 1 base to trimming and J lost 5 bases; unmatched junction nucleotides: 11. Germline loops: CDR1 SGHTA, CDR2 FQGNSA. The CDR3 DNA sequence: TGTGCCAGCAGCTTAGTGGGACAGCTGCGTATCCACGAGCAGTACTTC. Its protein product is CASSLVGQLRIHEQYF.

This chain joins TRBV19 and TRBJ2-7, with a weak D call TRBD2 (5 bases). CDR3 length equals 14 residues. Trimming left V 0 bases short and J 0 bases short, with 6 bases between. CDR1 is LNHDA and CDR2 is SQIVND in the germline V gene (reference sequence). The CDR3 region has the DNA TGTGCCAGTAGTATAGACGGGGACTCCTACGAGCAGTACTTC. Encoded protein: CASSIDGDSYEQYF.

This chain uses TRBV7-8 with TRBJ2-7; 10 bases align to TRBD2. Per the germline V gene, CDR1 is SGHVS and CDR2 is FQNEAQ. With V trimmed by 1 base and J by 3 bases, 6 bases remained unmatched. CDR3 length equals 16 residues. The DNA of the CDR3 is TGTGCCAGCAGCTTAGTACTAGCGGGGACCATCTACGAGCAGTACTTC. Protein: CASSLVLAGTIYEQYF.

The chain joins TRBV10-2 to TRBJ2-2, with D tentatively TRBD2 (6 bases). From germline, CDR1 is WSHSY and CDR2 SAAADI. The V gene lost 6 bases and the J gene lost 1 base, with 12 bases spanning the gap. This CDR3 has 15 amino acids. CDR3 nucleotide sequence: TGCGCCAGCAGGGACTTGGGGGGGAACACCGGGGAGCTGTTTTTT. Residues: CASRDLGGNTGELFF.

The gene calls are TRBV10-2 and TRBJ1-5, with 9 bases that match TRBD1. Trimming cost V 6 bases and J 6 bases; bases outside gene matches: 6. The CDR3 runs 14 residues. Per germline, CDR1 WSHSY and CDR2 SAAADI. The CDR3 coding sequence is TGCGCCAGCAGAACAGGGGGCGAGGTTCAGCCCCAGCATTTT. Its protein is CASRTGGEVQPQHF.

The gene calls are TRBV19 and TRBJ2-1; 8 nucleotides agree with TRBD2. The CDR3 extends over 14 amino acids. In germline, CDR1 is LNHDA, CDR2 SQIVND (reference sequence). The junction had 8 bases not matched to a gene; V was cut back by 6 bases and J by 7 bases. The CDR3 nucleotides read TGTGCCAGTAGAGGGACTAGTCGTCGGAATGAGCAGTTCTTC. This encodes CASRGTSRRNEQFF.

This sequence joins TRBV27 and TRBJ2-7; 9 nucleotides match TRBD1. The CDR3 totals 15 residues. Unmatched junction bases numbered 10, after V lost 6 bases and J lost 4 bases. Per germline, CDR1 MNHEY and CDR2 SMNVEV (reference sequence). The CDR3 sequence: CASSPRSGTGYEQYF. In DNA, the CDR3 is TGTGCCAGCAGCCCCCGGTCGGGGACAGGGTACGAGCAGTACTTC.

V and J are TRBV5-4 and TRBJ2-1; 10 bases map to TRBD2. Germline V CDR1 and CDR2: SGHNT, YYREEE (reference sequence). This CDR3 contains 18 residues. Trimming took 1 base from V and 2 from J; bases not matched to a gene: 9. The CDR3 sequence is CASSLSSGGMGPYNEQFF. CDR3 coding DNA: TGTGCCAGCAGCTTGAGTAGCGGGGGGATGGGACCCTACAATGAGCAGTTCTTC.

The chain has TRBV6-6 and TRBJ2-1, with 8 bases fitting TRBD2. V shed 10 bases and J 0 bases; nucleotides not matched to a gene: 5. CDR1 is MNHNY, CDR2 SVGAGI, per germline (reference sequence). CDR3 length: 14 residues. CDR3 in amino acids: CATMTSASYNEQFF. In DNA, the CDR3 is TGTGCCACCATGACTAGCGCCTCCTACAATGAGCAGTTCTTC.

The chain couples TRBV7-2 to TRBJ2-3; D is unclear. The CDR3 is made up of 14 amino acids. Germline-derived CDR1 and CDR2 are SGHTA and FQGNSA. V was pared by 5 bases and J by 2 bases, with 11 bases between. Here the CDR3 DNA reads TGTGCCAGCAGCCGTCACACCAACACAGATACGCAGTATTTT. This codes for CASSRHTNTDTQYF.

The rearrangement joins TRBV6-1 to TRBJ1-3; D call uncertain. The CDR3 is made up of 15 amino acids. The V and J ends lost 5 bases and 3 bases respectively, with 14 bases between them. CDR1 is MNHNS and CDR2 is SASEGT in the germline V gene. The DNA of the CDR3 is TGTGCCAGCAGTCGATACCAGGCAGATGGAAACACCATATATTTT. Amino acids: CASSRYQADGNTIYF.

This sequence joins TRBV6-1 and TRBJ2-3, with 11 bases identical to TRBD2. The CDR3 has 15 residues. Germline assignment: CDR1 MNHNS and CDR2 SASEGT. J lost 4 bases, V lost 2 bases, and 2 bases had no gene match. CDR3 protein: CASSEPLAGADTQYF. CDR3 bases: TGTGCCAGCAGTGAACCACTAGCGGGGGCAGATACGCAGTATTTT.